The rows below give T cell receptor beta chains drawn from one sample of a study of CD8 T cells in ankylosing spondylitis. TCRdb redid the calling of the 5' RACE reads with MiXCR, one entry per CDR3 protein. The sample yields 40,000 to 50,000 distinct CDR3 sequences, roughly 2.5% seen once. Sequenced input: blood, either unsorted or a sorted T cell fraction (not recorded which). Receptors originate from a male donor with ankylosing spondylitis or in good health (not recorded which). The CDR3 runs from the conserved cysteine through the conserved F or W. The D gene is left open where the match is weak. Clone size is given as once, few, many, or a class for an expanded clone.

j_call d_call clone_size v_call cdr3_nt cdr3_aa
TRBJ2-5 TRBD2 many TRBV9 TGTGCCAGCAGCGTAGGGGCTAGCGGGAGGGCGGGCCAAGAGACCCAGTACTTC CASSVGASGRAGQETQYF
TRBJ2-2 - many TRBV9 TGTGCCAGCAGCGTAGATCCCAATGGTTACACCGGGGAGCTGTTTTTT CASSVDPNGYTGELFF
TRBJ2-7 TRBD1 many TRBV9 TGTGCCAGCAGCGTAGGACAGGGGGTCTACGAGCAGTACTTC CASSVGQGVYEQYF
TRBJ2-5 - many TRBV9 TGTGCCAGCAGTCCCGGGACGACCAAAGAGACCCAGTACTTC CASSPGTTKETQYF
TRBJ1-6 - many TRBV9 TGTGCCAGCAGCGTAGGGGGGGCCTATAATTCACCCCTCCACTTT CASSVGGAYNSPLHF
TRBJ2-3 - many TRBV9 TGTGCCAGCAGTCAACGACTCGAGAGCTGGGATACGCAGTATTTT CASSQRLESWDTQYF
TRBJ2-5 - many TRBV9 TGTGCCAGCAGCGCCGCCAGCGGGGAGACCCAGTACTTC CASSAASGETQYF
TRBJ2-7 TRBD1 many TRBV9 TGTGCCAGCAGCGATGACAGGGCTGGCGACGAGCAGTACTTC CASSDDRAGDEQYF
TRBJ2-1 TRBD1 many TRBV9 TGTGCCAGCAGCGCTAGGGGACAGGGTTCCTACAATGAGCAGTTCTTC CASSARGQGSYNEQFF
TRBJ2-1 TRBD2 many TRBV9 TGTGCCAGCAGCGAGGGACTAGCGGTCCACAATGAGCAGTTCTTC CASSEGLAVHNEQFF
TRBJ2-5 TRBD2 many TRBV9 TGTGCCAGCAGCCTCGGGACTAGCGGGACGACCCAGTACTTC CASSLGTSGTTQYF
TRBJ2-6 TRBD2 many TRBV9 TGTGCCAGCAGCGTAGACCCGTCTAGCGGGTTGACCTCTGGGGCCAACGTCCTGACTTTC CASSVDPSSGLTSGANVLTF
TRBJ1-6 - many TRBV9 TGTGCCAGCAGCGCGGCGGGGCAGGATTCACCCCTCCACTTT CASSAAGQDSPLHF
TRBJ2-2 - many TRBV9 TGTGCCAGCAGCGTTTGGGGGGCGAACACCGGGGAGCTGTTTTTT CASSVWGANTGELFF
TRBJ2-7 - many TRBV9 TGTGCCAGCAGCGCACAGGAAGCAGCGCTCTACGAGCAGTACTTC CASSAQEAALYEQYF
TRBJ1-1 - many TRBV9 TGTGCCAGCAGCGAGGGGGGAGGCGGGGGACCACCTTTCTTT CASSEGGGGGPPFF